One and the same sample provided the 28 T cell receptor beta chains below, sequenced in a study of T cell responses to AZD1222 COVID-19 vaccine. TCRdb's copy holds only in-frame clones and misses some; the assay was immunoSEQ multiplex PCR. The sample includes 100,000 or so clones, about 90% of them seen just once. Source: peripheral blood, taken on day 0 of MenACWY control vaccination. These TCRs come from an adult in good health.

This chain joins TRBV28 and TRBJ2-2; D ambiguous. Germline CDR1 is MDHEN and CDR2 is SYDVKM. V dropped 6 bases and J dropped 3 bases, with 2 bases sitting between them. CDR3 length: 11 residues. CDR3 in amino acids: CASRYTGELFF. The CDR3 nucleotides are TGTGCCAGCAGATACACCGGGGAGCTGTTTTTT.

In its sample, this clone was seen once. The genes are TRBV29-1 and TRBJ2-3; TRBD1 might be the D (5 bases). Trimming took 6 bases from V and 4 from J, leaving 17 bases between them. The CDR3 is made up of 14 amino acids. The germline V gene has CDR1 SQVTM and CDR2 ANQGSEA. CDR3 coding DNA: TGCAGCGTAGAAAGGGGCGCCGGTTCAGATACGCAGTATTTT. Encoded protein: CSVERGAGSDTQYF.

This clone has a handful of counts. The chain joins TRBV7-2 to TRBJ1-4; TRBD1 might be the D (5 bases). The CDR3 covers 15 residues. Trimming removed 0 bases at V and 4 bases at J, with 9 bases between. Germline CDR1 SGHTA, CDR2 FQGNSA. For the CDR3, the DNA is TGTGCCAGCAGCTTAGCTGGGGCAGTTAATGAAAAACTGTTTTTT. Translating gives CASSLAGAVNEKLFF. Full variable domain (missing parts from reference TRBV7-2 and TRBJ1-4): GAGVSQSPSNKVTEKGKDVELRCDPISGHTALYWYRQSLGQGLEFLIYFQGNSAPDKSGLPSDRFSAERTGGSVSTLTIQRTQQEDSAVYLCASSLAGAVNEKLFFGSGTQLSVL.

The rearrangement uses TRBV28 and TRBJ2-7; D unresolved. This CDR3 spans 16 amino acids. Trimming removed 2 bases from V and 4 bases from J, with 18 bases in between. Germline CDR1 is MDHEN and CDR2 is SYDVKM. CDR3 in amino acids: CASSLGPVFEAYEQYF. The CDR3 DNA is TGTGCCAGCAGTTTAGGGCCCGTTTTCGAGGCGTACGAGCAGTACTTC.

This sequence joins TRBV6-2 or TRBV6-3 and TRBJ2-3; unclear D gene. Germline CDR1 MNHEY, CDR2 SVGEGT. V lost 4 bases to trimming and J lost 4 bases, with 6 bases between them. CDR3 length equals 12 residues. The DNA for the CDR3 is TGTGCCAGCAGTTCCGCGGCAGATACGCAGTATTTT. It is translated as CASSSAADTQYF.

This clone was seen more than once but under ten times. The chain combines TRBV28 with TRBJ1-2; 7 positions match TRBD1. V lost 5 bases to trimming and J lost 7 bases; unmatched junction nucleotides: 10. The germline V gene encodes CDR1 MDHEN and CDR2 SYDVKM. The CDR3 runs to 14 residues. This CDR3 reads CASSGGQTGGGYTF. The DNA of the CDR3 is TGTGCCAGCAGTGGGGGACAGACCGGCGGTGGCTACACCTTC.

The chain joins TRBV29-1 to TRBJ1-1, with D possibly TRBD1 on 5 matching bases. With 5 bases removed from V and 1 base from J, the gap between germline ends came to 11 bases. Per germline, CDR1 SQVTM and CDR2 ANQGSEA. The CDR3 covers 13 residues. CDR3 coding DNA: TGCAGCGTTCGTTCGGGGGGGAACACTGAAGCTTTCTTT. It specifies CSVRSGGNTEAFF.

This clone was counted a few times. The chain joins TRBV19 to TRBJ1-5; no definite D call. V lost 5 bases and J 5 bases, leaving 7 bases between the germline ends. The germline gives CDR1 LNHDA, CDR2 SQIVND (reference sequence). The CDR3 runs 12 residues. The CDR3 is CASSSGDQPQHF. CDR3 coding DNA: TGTGCCAGTAGTTCGGGAGATCAGCCCCAGCATTTT.

The rearrangement joins TRBV5-1 to TRBJ1-4, with D unresolved. V lost 2 bases, J lost 8 bases, and 10 bases lay in between. Germline loops: CDR1 SGHRS, CDR2 YFSETQ. CDR3 length equals 13 residues. CDR3 sequence reads: CASSFDLGEKLFF. The CDR3 coding sequence is TGCGCCAGCAGCTTCGACCTAGGGGAAAAACTGTTTTTT.

The DNA of the CDR3 is TGCGCCAGCAGCCAAGAGGGCAGTGGCACTGAAGCTTTCTTT. It is translated as CASSQEGSGTEAFF. The chain uses TRBV4-3 and TRBJ1-1, with D unresolved. Trimming took 0 bases from V and 4 from J, leaving 9 bases between them. Germline assignment: CDR1 LGHNA and CDR2 YSLEER. The CDR3 spans 14 residues.

The chain's CDR3 is CASSIGRDGEQYF. The CDR3 DNA reads TGTGCCAGTAGTATCGGGAGGGACGGCGAGCAGTACTTC. The chain uses TRBV19 and TRBJ2-7; 8 bases align to TRBD2. Germline CDR1 is LNHDA and CDR2 is SQIVND (reference sequence). This CDR3 has 13 residues. The ends lost 3 bases at V and 6 bases at J; junction bases unmatched: 4.

The chain has TRBV2 and TRBJ2-2; 8 bases agree with TRBD2. The germline V gene has CDR1 SNHLY and CDR2 FYNNEI. The CDR3 contains 14 residues. The V segment lost 7 bases and the J segment 6 bases; nucleotides outside the gene matches: 7. CDR3 bases: TGTGCCAGCATTTACGGGGGGGCCCCCGGGGAGCTGTTTTTT. Translating it yields CASIYGGAPGELFF.

Here the CDR3 reads CASTLGGTSDNSPLHF. The CDR3 DNA is TGCGCCAGCACATTAGGAGGGACATCGGATAATTCACCCCTCCACTTT. V is TRBV10-2 and J is TRBJ1-6, with D possibly TRBD1 on 6 matching bases. CDR1 is WSHSY, CDR2 SAAADI, per germline. The CDR3 loop spans 16 amino acids. Trimming left V 7 bases short and J 5 bases short, with 18 bases between.

The chain recombines TRBV4-2 with TRBJ1-4; 7 bases line up with TRBD1. The V gene's germline CDR1 is LGHNA and CDR2 YNFKEQ. This CDR3 comprises 16 residues. V lost 4 bases to trimming and J lost 0 bases; unmatched junction nucleotides: 5. In DNA form, the CDR3 reads TGTGCCAGCAGCCTATACAGGGGTGCAACTAATGAAAAACTGTTTTTT. Its protein is CASSLYRGATNEKLFF.

This clone was counted a single time. V usage is TRBV5-5 and J usage is TRBJ1-5; D possibly corresponds to TRBD1 (5 bases). The V gene lost 4 bases and the J gene lost 3 bases, with 14 bases spanning the gap. The CDR3 length is 15 residues. Germline V gene sequence: CDR1 SGHKS, CDR2 YYEKEE (reference sequence). CDR3 nucleotides: TGTGCCAGCAGCCCCCTCAGGGACCCCAATCAGCCCCAGCATTTT. Translating it yields CASSPLRDPNQPQHF.

This clone turned up a few times. V is TRBV29-1 and J is TRBJ1-1; tentative D call: TRBD1 (5 bases). CDR3 length: 13 residues. Trimming took 3 bases from V and 0 from J, leaving 8 bases between them. Germline V gene lookup returns CDR1 SQVTM and CDR2 ANQGSEA. CDR3 nucleotide sequence: TGCAGCGTTGAGGGGCGGATGAACACTGAAGCTTTCTTT. The encoded protein is CSVEGRMNTEAFF.

As concerns this clone: This sample also contains other DNA sequences that code for the same CDR3. This chain connects TRBV11-3 to TRBJ2-1; D might be TRBD1 (6 bases). Trimming took 5 bases from V and 0 from J, leaving 8 bases between them. The germline gives CDR1 SGHNT, CDR2 YENEEA. The CDR3 loop spans 14 amino acids. The CDR3: CASSLDSSYNEQFF. DNA of the CDR3: TGTGCCAGCAGCCTGGACAGCTCCTACAATGAGCAGTTCTTC.

The CDR3 sequence is CASSPHRGNPGNTIYF. The CDR3 bases are TGTGCCAGCAGCCCCCACAGGGGCAATCCTGGAAACACCATATATTTT. This sequence joins TRBV5-4 and TRBJ1-3; 7 bases map to TRBD1. Germline V gene lookup returns CDR1 SGHNT and CDR2 YYREEE (reference sequence). The V gene end was trimmed by 4 bases and the J gene end by 2 bases; junction bases not matched to a gene: 9. CDR3 size: 16 residues.

This clone has more than one count but fewer than ten. J is TRBJ1-1 and V is TRBV29-1; unclear D gene. The CDR3 is 13 amino acids. Trimming took off 2 bases at V and 0 bases at J, with 7 bases between the two ends. Germline loops: CDR1 SQVTM, CDR2 ANQGSEA. The CDR3 loop reads CSVELQMNTEAFF. The CDR3 DNA reads as TGCAGCGTTGAACTTCAAATGAACACTGAAGCTTTCTTT. Full variable domain (rest looked up from reference TRBV29-1 and TRBJ1-1): SAVISQKPSRDICQRGTSLTIQCQVDSQVTMMFWYRQQPGQSLTLIATANQGSEATYESGFVIDKFPISRPNLTFSTLTVSNMSPEDSSIYLCSVELQMNTEAFFGQGTRLTVV.

This chain links TRBV15 with TRBJ2-1, with 10 bases identical to TRBD1. The germline CDR1 and CDR2 sequences are LNHNV and YYDKDF (reference sequence). This CDR3 spans 15 amino acids. The trim removed 3 bases at V and 2 bases at J, leaving 1 base unmatched. The CDR3 DNA follows: TGTGCCACCAGCAGGGACAGGGGGGCCTACAATGAGCAGTTCTTC. Protein sequence: CATSRDRGAYNEQFF.

This clone has more than one count but fewer than ten. The gene calls are TRBV28 and TRBJ2-7; D possibly corresponds to TRBD1 (6 bases). The V and J ends lost 5 bases and 6 bases respectively, with 14 bases between them. CDR1 and CDR2 (germline): MDHEN, SYDVKM. This CDR3 spans 13 amino acids. The CDR3 DNA reads as TGTGCCAGCAGTGTACAGGGTTCGGGCGAGCAGTACTTC. Translation gives CASSVQGSGEQYF. Filled out from reference TRBV28 and TRBJ2-7, the complete variable domain reads DVKVTQSSRYLVKRTGEKVFLECVQDMDHENMFWYRQDPGLGLRLIYFSYDVKMKEKGDIPEGYSVSREKKERFSLILESASTNQTSMYLCASSVQGSGEQYFGPGTRLTVT.

The chain employs TRBV27 and TRBJ2-1, with a tentative D call TRBD2 (5 bases). V dropped 0 bases and J dropped 4 bases, with 16 bases sitting between them. CDR1 is MNHEY and CDR2 is SMNVEV in the germline V gene (reference sequence). The CDR3 spans 17 residues. CDR3: CASSLSESSGPYNEQFF. The CDR3 DNA reads as TGTGCCAGCAGTTTATCGGAGTCGAGCGGCCCGTACAATGAGCAGTTCTTC.

The chain joins TRBV6-5 to TRBJ2-7; either TRBD1 or TRBD2 may fit D (5 bases each). Germline V lookup: CDR1 MNHEY, CDR2 SVGAGI. The CDR3 extends over 15 amino acids. With 6 bases removed from V and 0 bases from J, the gap between germline ends came to 15 bases. CDR3 nucleotide sequence: TGTGCCAGCAGGTCAGGACATGGGAGCTCCTACGAGCAGTACTTC. Translation: CASRSGHGSSYEQYF.

V gene TRBV5-1 combines with J gene TRBJ1-1; the match to TRBD1 covers 9 bases. The CDR3 is made up of 13 amino acids. Germline V gene lookup returns CDR1 SGHRS and CDR2 YFSETQ. Trimming at V came to 7 bases and at J to 4 bases, leaving 5 bases not matched to a gene. CDR3: CASDMGQGTEAFF. The DNA of the CDR3 is TGCGCCAGCGACATGGGACAGGGCACTGAAGCTTTCTTT.

V and J are TRBV5-1 and TRBJ2-1, with TRBD2 as a possible D gene (5 bases). The CDR3 spans 15 residues. The germline V gene encodes CDR1 SGHRS and CDR2 YFSETQ. V lost 2 bases to trimming and J lost 0 bases, with 9 bases between them. The CDR3 reads CASSFGVGSYNEQFF. DNA for the CDR3: TGCGCCAGCAGCTTCGGGGTGGGCTCCTACAATGAGCAGTTCTTC.

DNA of the CDR3: TGTGCCAGCAGCCAAGATTATGGGTGGGACAACGTACGGCAGTACTTC. The encoded protein is CASSQDYGWDNVRQYF. The chain carries TRBV14 and TRBJ2-7; D is perhaps TRBD1 (6 bases). The V gene's germline CDR1 is SGHDN and CDR2 FVKESK. CDR3 length: 16 amino acids. V lost 0 bases and J 9 bases, leaving 21 bases between the germline ends.

This chain uses TRBV18 with TRBJ2-2, with 8 bases lining up with TRBD1. The CDR3 spans 16 residues. CDR1 and CDR2 from the germline V gene are KGHSH and LQKENI. Trimming removed 1 base from V and 3 bases from J; junction bases left unmatched: 4. The CDR3 reads CASSPRRGQDTGELFF. The CDR3 DNA is TGTGCCAGCTCACCACGCAGGGGGCAGGACACCGGGGAGCTGTTTTTT.

The CDR3 is CASSLAPPTVYGYTF. CDR3 bases: TGTGCCAGCAGCTTAGCGCCCCCAACAGTTTATGGCTACACCTTC. This chain uses TRBV7-2 with TRBJ1-2, with unresolved D. Germline V gene data show CDR1 as SGHTA and CDR2 as FQGNSA. With 0 bases removed from V and 5 bases from J, the gap between germline ends came to 13 bases. The CDR3 is 15 residues long.